These T cell receptor beta chains were read from a single sample in a study of T cells in Graves' hyperthyroidism and ophthalmopathy. TCRdb called the multiplex PCR reads again in MiXCR, with one record for every CDR3 protein. The sample lists about 600,000 distinct CDR3 sequences; 11% to 15% were seen once. Sequencing used blood. Receptor source: a woman aged 18-30 years with Graves' ophthalmopathy. CDR3s include the opening cysteine and the closing phenylalanine or tryptophan. A D gene is named only where the DNA matches it firmly. Only part of the rows carry a size: once, few, many, or a class if the clone is expanded.

>TRBJ2-5|NA|TRBV7-2|NA
CASSDLGTPQETQYF
TGTGCCAGCAGCGACCTCGGGACTCCCCAAGAGACCCAGTACTTC
>TRBJ2-7|TRBD2|TRBV6-1|many
CASRIDGLADNYEQYF
TGTGCCAGCAGAATCGACGGACTAGCGGACAACTACGAGCAGTACTTC
>TRBJ2-2|NA|TRBV5-6|few
CASTRRGGNTGELFF
TGTGCCAGCACCCGGAGAGGCGGGAACACCGGGGAGCTGTTTTTT
>TRBJ2-1|NA|TRBV20-1|many
CSASGGGGGTYNEQFF
TGCAGTGCTAGTGGTGGAGGGGGAGGGACCTACAATGAGCAGTTCTTC
>TRBJ1-6|TRBD1|TRBV30|many
CAWSGTGPPALHF
TGTGCCTGGAGCGGGACAGGGCCGCCGGCCCTCCACTTT
>TRBJ1-6|NA|TRBV10-3|many
CAISAGWSPLHF
TGTGCCATCAGTGCCGGATGGTCACCCCTCCACTTT
>TRBJ1-6|NA|TRBV4-3|NA
CASSQEPGNSNSPLHF
TGCGCCAGCAGCCAAGAGCCCGGGAACAGTAATTCACCCCTCCACTTT
>TRBJ1-1|TRBD1|TRBV5-1|many
CASSWTGETEAFF
TGCGCCAGCAGCTGGACAGGGGAAACTGAAGCTTTCTTT
>TRBJ1-1|NA|TRBV25-1|few
CANTLAANTEAFF
TGTGCCAACACCCTGGCGGCGAACACTGAAGCTTTCTTT
>TRBJ2-5|NA|TRBV7-9|many
CASSPPLEETQYF
TGTGCCAGCAGCCCCCCCCTAGAGGAGACCCAGTACTTC
>TRBJ2-5|TRBD1|TRBV7-9|few
CASRRTGAETQYF
TGTGCCAGCAGACGCACAGGGGCGGAGACCCAGTACTTC
>TRBJ2-7|TRBD1|TRBV10-3|many
CAISESRGLSYEQYF
TGTGCCATCAGTGAGTCGAGGGGGCTCTCCTACGAGCAGTACTTC
>TRBJ2-1|NA|TRBV2|few
CASSAEESGYNEQFF
TGTGCCAGCAGTGCCGAGGAGTCTGGGTACAATGAGCAGTTCTTC
>TRBJ2-1|TRBD2|TRBV20-1|many
CSASGTSLIRYEYEQFF
TGCAGTGCTTCCGGGACTAGCTTGATCCGCTATGAATATGAGCAGTTCTTC
>TRBJ2-1|NA|TRBV11-2|many
CASSSPGRSSYNEQFF
TGTGCCAGCAGCTCTCCGGGACGGAGCTCCTACAATGAGCAGTTCTTC
>TRBJ2-1|NA|TRBV5-4|few
CASSLAFWAGNYNEQFF
TGTGCCAGCAGCTTGGCCTTCTGGGCGGGGAACTACAATGAGCAGTTCTTC
>TRBJ2-3|TRBD1|TRBV2|many
CASSLTGFVTDTQYF
TGTGCCAGCAGTCTGACAGGGTTCGTCACAGATACGCAGTATTTT
>TRBJ2-1|NA|TRBV14|few
CASSPLRGGYNEQFF
TGTGCCAGCAGCCCCCTCAGGGGGGGGTACAATGAGCAGTTCTTC
>TRBJ2-1|NA|TRBV27|many
CASSRQVYNEQFF
TGTGCCAGCAGTCGACAGGTTTACAATGAGCAGTTCTTC
>TRBJ2-7|NA|TRBV6-1|NA
CASSGESYEQYF
TGTGCCAGCTCAGGGGAGTCCTACGAGCAGTACTTC
>TRBJ2-5|NA|TRBV9|many
CASSVSPRDMEETQYF
TGTGCCAGCAGCGTATCCCCTCGGGACATGGAAGAGACCCAGTACTTC
>TRBJ2-5|NA|TRBV20-1|many
CSARFLQETQYF
TGCAGTGCTCGGTTCCTCCAAGAGACCCAGTACTTC
>TRBJ2-7|TRBD2|TRBV20-1|many
CSAPGHYAGGSYEQYF
TGCAGTGCCCCTGGACATTACGCGGGAGGATCCTACGAGCAGTACTTC
>TRBJ2-7|NA|TRBV24-1|NA
CATSDLEQPREQYF
TGTGCCACCAGTGATTTGGAACAGCCGCGGGAGCAGTACTTC
>TRBJ1-2|NA|TRBV6-5|NA
CASSYSLHYYGYTF
TGTGCCAGCAGTTACTCTCTTCACTACTATGGCTACACCTTC
>TRBJ1-5|NA|TRBV13|many
CASSLATGAGGQPQHF
TGTGCCAGCAGCTTAGCAACGGGTGCCGGGGGTCAGCCCCAGCATTTT
>TRBJ2-1|NA|TRBV20-1|few
CSARVGAVNEQFF
TGCAGTGCTAGAGTCGGGGCCGTCAATGAGCAGTTCTTC
>TRBJ2-7|NA|TRBV30|many
CAWSIQGTYEQYF
TGTGCCTGGAGTATACAGGGGACTTACGAGCAGTACTTC
>TRBJ2-2|TRBD1|TRBV29-1|few
CSVVPGGKNTGELFF
TGCAGCGTTGTGCCAGGGGGAAAAAACACCGGGGAGCTGTTTTTT
>TRBJ1-3|NA|TRBV12-3/TRBV12-4|NA
CASSLAPLQAGNTIYF
TGTGCCAGCAGTTTAGCACCGCTTCAAGCAGGAAACACCATATATTTT
>TRBJ1-1|TRBD1|TRBV28|many
CASSLGQVGATEAFF
TGTGCCAGCAGTTTAGGACAGGTGGGTGCCACTGAAGCTTTCTTT
>TRBJ2-1|NA|TRBV6-1|NA
CASRPIGQGLPNEQFF
TGTGCCAGCAGACCCATTGGACAGGGACTACCCAATGAGCAGTTCTTC
>TRBJ1-1|NA|TRBV30|NA
CAWKPQVFTEAFF
TGTGCCTGGAAACCACAGGTCTTCACTGAAGCTTTCTTT